These 25 T cell receptor beta chains share one sample of origin, sequenced in a study of blood T cell repertoires in COVID-19. Here immunoSEQ multiplex PCR was the method, and the copy in TCRdb shows in-frame clones only, minus some. This sample has a few hundred thousand clones, with roughly 89% found just once. Source material: peripheral blood. These receptors were collected from a man aged 18 to 29 with COVID-19, enrolled during active disease.

The CDR3 region has the DNA TGCGCCAGCAGCTTGTTGGCTAGCGGGAGTTTAGAGACCCAGTACTTC. Protein sequence: CASSLLASGSLETQYF. J is TRBJ2-5 and V is TRBV5-1; 10 nucleotides align to TRBD2. The germline CDR1 and CDR2 sequences are SGHRS and YFSETQ. The length of the CDR3 is 16 residues. Trimming removed 1 base from V and 4 bases from J; junction bases left unmatched: 7.

Notes on this clone: Additional DNA sequences in this sample encode the identical CDR3. The rearrangement links TRBV11-3 to TRBJ2-5; possibly TRBD2 for D (6 bases). In germline, CDR1 is SGHNT, CDR2 YENEEA. Trimming stripped 1 base from V and 0 bases from J, with 6 bases between. There are 14 residues in the CDR3. The CDR3 loop reads CASSLGTNQETQYF. CDR3 in DNA: TGTGCCAGCAGCTTAGGGACTAACCAAGAGACCCAGTACTTC.

In DNA form, the CDR3 reads TGTGCCAGCAGCTTAATCTCCACCAGGGACTACGAGCAGTACTTC. This encodes CASSLISTRDYEQYF. This chain connects TRBV11-3 to TRBJ2-7, with D possibly matching TRBD1 (5 bases). Germline lookup yields CDR1 SGHNT and CDR2 YENEEA. This CDR3 region has 15 residues. V was clipped by 2 bases and J by 3 bases, with 14 bases between them.

The V call is TRBV11-3, the J call TRBJ2-3; a possible D gene is TRBD1 (6 bases). The length of the CDR3 is 16 residues. The germline CDR1 and CDR2 sequences are SGHNT and YENEEA. Trimming cost V 4 bases and J 0 bases, with 14 bases left between them. CDR3 bases: TGTGCCAGCAGCTCAAGAGGGGGTGGAAGCACAGATACGCAGTATTTT. Encoded protein: CASSSRGGGSTDTQYF.

This clone was detected a few times. This sequence joins TRBV10-3 and TRBJ1-4; 8 bases are shared with TRBD1. CDR1 is ENHRY and CDR2 is SYGVKD in the germline V gene. The CDR3 has 15 amino acids. V gave up 6 bases and J gave up 0 bases; unmatched junction bases: 3. CDR3 residues: CAISSTGATNEKLFF. The DNA for the CDR3 is TGTGCCATCAGCTCGACAGGGGCAACTAATGAAAAACTGTTTTTT.

CDR3 loop: CASNREKPNNSPLHF. Here the CDR3 DNA reads TGTGCCAGCAACAGAGAGAAGCCCAATAATTCACCCCTCCACTTT. The chain couples TRBV27 to TRBJ1-6; unclear D gene. Looked up from germline, CDR1 is MNHEY and CDR2 is SMNVEV (reference sequence). V was pared by 7 bases and J by 5 bases, with 15 bases between. The CDR3 covers 15 residues.

This rearrangement joins TRBV7-9 to TRBJ2-7, with a possible D match to TRBD2 (5 bases). The CDR3 has 13 residues. Germline V lookup: CDR1 SEHNR, CDR2 FQNEAQ (reference sequence). With 2 bases removed from V and 6 bases from J, the gap between germline ends came to 11 bases. The CDR3 reads CASSLPGGLEQYF. The CDR3, as DNA: TGTGCCAGCAGCTTACCAGGAGGTCTCGAGCAGTACTTC.

This chain links TRBV5-1 with TRBJ2-1, with TRBD2 identical over 9 bases. The V and J ends lost 4 bases and 4 bases, in that order; junction bases with no gene match: 6. The CDR3 contains 15 residues. Germline V gene sequence: CDR1 SGHRS, CDR2 YFSETQ. The CDR3 DNA follows: TGCGCCAGCAGCGTTAGCGGGAGTGATTACAATGAGCAGTTCTTC. Amino acid sequence: CASSVSGSDYNEQFF.

In its sample, this clone was seen a few times. V and J are TRBV4-1 and TRBJ2-1, with TRBD1 matching 9 bases. Per germline, CDR1 MGHRA and CDR2 YSYEKL. With 4 bases clipped from V and 0 bases from J, the junction kept 13 bases outside the gene matches. The CDR3 loop spans 19 amino acids. CDR3 residues: CASSPGTGRAGSSYNEQFF. CDR3 in DNA: TGCGCCAGCAGCCCCGGGACAGGGAGAGCGGGGAGCTCCTACAATGAGCAGTTCTTC.

This clone has just a few counts. The chain combines TRBV25-1 with TRBJ2-7, with 10 bases that match TRBD2. This CDR3 spans 15 amino acids. The V gene's germline CDR1 is MGHDK and CDR2 SYGVNS. Trimming took 3 bases from V and 1 from J; bases not matched to a gene: 3. CDR3 residues: CASSDPGLASYEQYF. CDR3 nucleotide sequence: TGTGCCAGCAGTGACCCGGGACTAGCGTCCTACGAGCAGTACTTC.

The CDR3 loop reads CAWSPGLGYEQYF. Here the CDR3 DNA reads TGTGCCTGGAGTCCCGGACTAGGGTACGAGCAGTACTTC. The chain links TRBV30 to TRBJ2-7; 7 bases fit TRBD2. J lost 4 bases, V lost 2 bases, and 5 bases had no gene match. The germline V gene encodes CDR1 GTSNPN and CDR2 SVGIG (reference sequence). CDR3 length: 13 residues. The complete variable domain, with remaining parts taken from reference TRBV30 and TRBJ2-7, reads SQTIHQWPATLVQPVGSPLSLECTVEGTSNPNLYWYRQAAGRGLQLLFYSVGIGQISSEVPQNLSASRPQDRQFILSSKKLLLSDSGFYLCAWSPGLGYEQYFGPGTRLTVT.

The chain combines TRBV9 with TRBJ2-1; 12 bases are a match to TRBD2. Germline V gene lookup returns CDR1 SGDLS and CDR2 YYNGEE. This CDR3 comprises 15 residues. V gave up 2 bases and J gave up 7 bases; unmatched junction bases: 4. The CDR3 DNA follows: TGTGCCAGCAGCGTGGGGACTAGCGGGTGGAATGAGCAGTTCTTC. Residues: CASSVGTSGWNEQFF.

The chain recombines TRBV12-3 or TRBV12-4 with TRBJ1-6, with unresolved D. The CDR3 is made up of 12 amino acids. V shed 3 bases and J shed 7 bases, with 4 bases lying between them. The CDR3 here is CASSFYNSPLHF. In DNA form, the CDR3 reads TGTGCCAGCAGTTTCTACAATTCACCCCTCCACTTT.

Only one count was recorded for this clone. The rearrangement links TRBV12-3 or TRBV12-4 to TRBJ2-7; 7 positions match TRBD2. The junction had 3 bases not matched to a gene; V was cut back by 4 bases and J by 3 bases. The CDR3 totals 13 residues. The CDR3 nucleotides read TGTGCCAGCAGTTGGGCGGGGGACTACGAGCAGTACTTC. Its translation: CASSWAGDYEQYF.

V usage is TRBV5-5 and J usage is TRBJ2-4, with D possibly matching TRBD2 (5 bases). CDR3 size: 13 residues. Germline V gene lookup returns CDR1 SGHKS and CDR2 YYEKEE (reference sequence). Trimming took off 0 bases at V and 8 bases at J, with 9 bases between the two ends. The CDR3 loop reads CASSLAGKHIQYF. The CDR3 coding sequence is TGTGCCAGCAGCTTGGCGGGGAAGCACATTCAGTACTTC.

Regarding this clone: Here the CDR3 omits its conserved ending phenylalanine or tryptophan, so a read error is the likely source. It is unclear where the CDR3 begins or ends on the DNA, so no DNA is shown, and the CDR3 is as TCRdb lists it. The V call is TRBV21-1, the J call TRBJ2-7; TRBD2 is the table's D call and was not checked against the DNA. TRBV21-1 constitutes a pseudogene. The CDR3 totals 14 residues, both ends included. CDR3 region: CASSPRGESSGSRI.

This clone was seen once. The chain employs TRBV9 and TRBJ1-2; D perhaps matches TRBD1 (5 bases). The germline V and J ends were trimmed by 3 bases and 8 bases, with 17 bases remaining between them. CDR3 length: 14 residues. Germline V gene lookup returns CDR1 SGDLS and CDR2 YYNGEE. The CDR3 loop reads CASSAGISKSGYTF. CDR3 coding DNA: TGTGCCAGCAGCGCAGGGATAAGTAAAAGCGGCTACACCTTC.

The chain employs TRBV4-1 and TRBJ2-3; D possibly corresponds to TRBD2 (5 bases). Per germline, CDR1 MGHRA and CDR2 YSYEKL. There are 16 residues in the CDR3. Trimming stripped 0 bases from V and 2 bases from J, with 12 bases between. The CDR3 protein is CASSQDGSGNTDTQYF. CDR3 nucleotides: TGCGCCAGCAGCCAAGATGGTTCCGGGAACACAGATACGCAGTATTTT.

The chain has TRBV11-3 and TRBJ2-5, with 7 bases matching TRBD1. V was pared by 5 bases and J by 1 base, with 10 bases of the junction left unmatched. CDR1 is SGHNT, CDR2 YENEEA, per germline. The CDR3 runs to 16 residues. The CDR3 reads CASSTGQRGVQETQYF. As DNA, the CDR3 is TGTGCCAGCAGCACGGGACAGCGTGGGGTCCAAGAGACCCAGTACTTC.

The CDR3 nucleotides are TGTGCCACCAGTGATCTCGCCCCGACTAGCGGGAGGGCCTACAATGAGCAGTTCTTC. Translation gives CATSDLAPTSGRAYNEQFF. The chain uses TRBV24-1 and TRBJ2-1; 14 bases align to TRBD2. The length of the CDR3 is 19 residues. Germline CDR1 reads KGHDR; CDR2 reads SFDVKD. V gave up 3 bases and J gave up 2 bases; unmatched junction bases: 8.

The chain recombines TRBV15 with TRBJ1-1; TRBD1 matches at 7 bases. Germline assignment: CDR1 LNHNV and CDR2 YYDKDF (reference sequence). Trimming took 8 bases from V and 2 from J; bases not matched to a gene: 5. This CDR3 spans 13 amino acids. CDR3 in DNA: TGTGCCACCCGGCGACAGGGAAACACTGAAGCTTTCTTT. Protein product: CATRRQGNTEAFF.

This chain uses TRBV2 with TRBJ2-3; 9 bases line up with TRBD2. V trimming: 0 bases; J trimming: 5 bases; junction bases outside the gene matches: 6. The CDR3 is made up of 16 amino acids. Per germline, CDR1 SNHLY and CDR2 FYNNEI. This CDR3 reads CASSEAAGGPIDTQYF. The CDR3 coding sequence is TGTGCCAGCAGTGAAGCGGCGGGAGGGCCGATAGATACGCAGTATTTT.

This chain uses TRBV29-1 with TRBJ1-2; D not resolved. CDR3 length: 15 residues. CDR1 SQVTM and CDR2 ANQGSEA come from the germline V gene. V was pared by 3 bases and J by 3 bases, with 17 bases between. As DNA, the CDR3 is TGCAGCGTTGATCGTCCGGGAGGAGGGCACTATGGCTACACCTTC. Translating it yields CSVDRPGGGHYGYTF.

The chain employs TRBV18 and TRBJ2-7, with TRBD2 matching 8 bases. This CDR3 has 14 residues. CDR1 is KGHSH, CDR2 LQKENI, per germline. With V trimmed by 3 bases and J by 4 bases, 5 bases remained unmatched. The chain's CDR3 is CASSPGGGIYEQYF. CDR3 coding DNA: TGTGCCAGCTCACCGGGCGGGGGGATTTACGAGCAGTACTTC.

The V gene is TRBV5-4, the J gene TRBJ1-1; TRBD1 agrees at 7 bases. CDR1 and CDR2 (germline): SGHNT, YYREEE (reference sequence). CDR3 length: 15 amino acids. V dropped 1 base and J dropped 1; count of bases not matched to a gene: 4. CDR3 residues: CASSLNQGGNTEAFF. The CDR3 DNA follows: TGTGCCAGCAGCTTGAATCAGGGGGGGAACACTGAAGCTTTCTTT.